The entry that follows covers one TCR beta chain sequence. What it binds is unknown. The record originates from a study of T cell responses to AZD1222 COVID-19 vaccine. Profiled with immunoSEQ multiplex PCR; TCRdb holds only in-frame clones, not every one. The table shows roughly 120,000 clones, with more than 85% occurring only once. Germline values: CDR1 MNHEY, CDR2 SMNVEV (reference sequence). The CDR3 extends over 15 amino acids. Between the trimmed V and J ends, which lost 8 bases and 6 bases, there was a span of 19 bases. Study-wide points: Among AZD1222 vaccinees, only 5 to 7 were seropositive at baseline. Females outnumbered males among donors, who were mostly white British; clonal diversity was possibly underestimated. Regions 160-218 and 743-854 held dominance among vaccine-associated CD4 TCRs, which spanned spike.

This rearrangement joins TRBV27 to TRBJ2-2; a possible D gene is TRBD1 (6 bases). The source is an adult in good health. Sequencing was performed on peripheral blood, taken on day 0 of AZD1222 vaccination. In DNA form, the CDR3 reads TGTGCCAGCCGTGCGCCGCGCAGGGGTGCCGGGGAGCTGTTTTTT. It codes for CASRAPRRGAGELFF.